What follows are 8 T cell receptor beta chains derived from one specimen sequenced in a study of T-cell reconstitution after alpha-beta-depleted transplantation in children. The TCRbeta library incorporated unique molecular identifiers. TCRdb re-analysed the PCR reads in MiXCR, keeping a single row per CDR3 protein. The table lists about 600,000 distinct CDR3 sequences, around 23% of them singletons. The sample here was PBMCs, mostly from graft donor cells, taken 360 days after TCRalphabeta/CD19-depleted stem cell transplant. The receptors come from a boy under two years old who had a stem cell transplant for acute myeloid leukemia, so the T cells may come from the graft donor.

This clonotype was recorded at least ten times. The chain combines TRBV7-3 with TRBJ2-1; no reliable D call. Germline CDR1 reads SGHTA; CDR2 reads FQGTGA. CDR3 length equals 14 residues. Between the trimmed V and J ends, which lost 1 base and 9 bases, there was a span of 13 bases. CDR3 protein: CASSLRAWRSEQFF. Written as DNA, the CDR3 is TGTGCCAGCAGCTTAAGGGCCTGGCGGAGTGAGCAGTTCTTC.

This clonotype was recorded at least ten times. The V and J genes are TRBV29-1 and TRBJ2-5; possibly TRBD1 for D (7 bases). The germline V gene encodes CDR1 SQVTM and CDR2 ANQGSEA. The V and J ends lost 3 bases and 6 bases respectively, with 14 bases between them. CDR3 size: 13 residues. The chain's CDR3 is CSVENRGGKTQYF. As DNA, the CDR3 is TGCAGCGTTGAGAACAGGGGAGGAAAGACCCAGTACTTC.

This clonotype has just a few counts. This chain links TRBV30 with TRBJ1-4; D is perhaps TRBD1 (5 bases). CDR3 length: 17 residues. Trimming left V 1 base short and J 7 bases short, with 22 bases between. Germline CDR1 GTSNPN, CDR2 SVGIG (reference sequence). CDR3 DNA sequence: TGTGCCTGGAGTGAGGCCCGGGGGGACCTGGCGGGTGAAAAACTGTTTTTT. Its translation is CAWSEARGDLAGEKLFF.

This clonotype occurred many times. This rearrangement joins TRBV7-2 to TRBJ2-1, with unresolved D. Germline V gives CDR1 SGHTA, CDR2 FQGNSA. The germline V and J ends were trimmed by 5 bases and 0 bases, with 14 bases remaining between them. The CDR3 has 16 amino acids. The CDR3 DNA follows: TGTGCCAGCAGCCGACCGCTCCATAGCTCCTACAATGAGCAGTTCTTC. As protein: CASSRPLHSSYNEQFF.

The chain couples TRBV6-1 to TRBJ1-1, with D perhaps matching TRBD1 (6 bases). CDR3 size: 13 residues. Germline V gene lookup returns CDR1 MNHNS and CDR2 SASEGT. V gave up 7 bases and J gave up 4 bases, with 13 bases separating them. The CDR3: CASTHGGGTEAFF. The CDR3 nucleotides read TGTGCCAGCACCCATGGAGGGGGCACTGAAGCTTTCTTT.

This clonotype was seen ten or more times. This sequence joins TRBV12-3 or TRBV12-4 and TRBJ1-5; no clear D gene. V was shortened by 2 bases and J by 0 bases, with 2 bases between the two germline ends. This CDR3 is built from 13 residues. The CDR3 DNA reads TGTGCCAGCAGTTTATATAGCAATCAGCCCCAGCATTTT. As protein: CASSLYSNQPQHF.

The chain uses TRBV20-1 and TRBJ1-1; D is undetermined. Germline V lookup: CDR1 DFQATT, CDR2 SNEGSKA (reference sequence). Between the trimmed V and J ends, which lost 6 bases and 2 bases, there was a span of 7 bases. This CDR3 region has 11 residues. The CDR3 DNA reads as TGCAGTGCCCTAACTAACACTGAAGCTTTCTTT. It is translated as CSALTNTEAFF.

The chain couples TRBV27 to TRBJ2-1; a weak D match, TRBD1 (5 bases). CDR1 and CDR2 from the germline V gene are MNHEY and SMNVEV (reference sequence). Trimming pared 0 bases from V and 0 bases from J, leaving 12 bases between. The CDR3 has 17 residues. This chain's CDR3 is CASSLSPTASSYNEQFF. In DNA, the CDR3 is TGTGCCAGCAGTTTATCTCCGACAGCCAGCTCCTACAATGAGCAGTTCTTC.